This T cell receptor beta chain is drawn from a study of OX40 agonist ivuxolimab in advanced cancers. Remarks on this clone: Other DNA sequences of this sample code for an identical CDR3.

TCRdb's table, derived via immunoSEQ multiplex PCR, lists solely in-frame clones and lacks some. The repertoire holds tens of thousands of clones, with around 90% as singletons. The CDR3 runs 14 residues. V dropped 0 bases and J dropped 6 bases, with 8 bases sitting between them. Germline values: CDR1 LGHNA, CDR2 YNFKEQ. Sequences were derived from CD4+ or CD8+ T cells sorted from blood, sampled in a trial of the OX40 agonist ivuxolimab. The source is an adult with an advanced solid tumor such as melanoma, head and neck, liver or kidney cancer. The genes are TRBV4-2 and TRBJ2-2; a possible D gene is TRBD1 (5 bases). The CDR3: CASSQDRGPGELFF. Written as DNA, the CDR3 is TGTGCCAGCAGCCAAGATAGGGGCCCCGGGGAGCTGTTTTTT.